This T cell receptor beta chain was retrieved from a study of early T cells in non-severe SARS-CoV-2 infection. This clonotype was seen more than once but under ten times. Its antigen is unknown. The V and J ends lost 3 bases and 0 bases respectively, with 9 bases between them. The CDR3 has 15 amino acids. Study-wide points: VDJdb matching skewed toward anti-spike CD8 responses, missing private and CD4 specificities.

TCRdb itself ran the 5' RACE reads through MiXCR, one entry per CDR3 protein. The repertoire holds about 97,000 distinct CDR3 sequences, with around 14% as singletons. V usage is TRBV12-3 or TRBV12-4 and J usage is TRBJ1-3; D remains unclear. This receptor was obtained from an adult who was a healthcare worker with PCR-confirmed SARS-CoV-2 infection or an uninfected control (not recorded which). Sequencing used whole blood. The CDR3 DNA sequence: TGTGCCAGCAGTTTTGGGCCTCACTCTGGAAACACCATATATTTT. Encoded protein: CASSFGPHSGNTIYF.